The present T cell receptor beta chain was sequenced within a study of identifying expanded T cells in peripheral blood. The data were produced by immunoSEQ multiplex PCR, yet TCRdb's version contains in-frame clones alone and is incomplete. The table records 90,000 or so clones, 86% of them present only once. Regarding this clone: Its cognate antigen is unknown.

J gave up 9 bases and V 5 bases, and 1 base lay outside the gene matches. In germline, CDR1 is MNHEY, CDR2 SVGAGI. This CDR3 has 12 amino acids. Collection occurred without any documented infections or immune events in donors. General study findings and limits: About 1.2 clones differed between technical replicates, versus about 17 and 20 over time. Across healthy donors, higher total template counts meant significantly greater approximately two-week count variance.

The TCR originated in a person aged 18 to 70 in good health. The V gene is TRBV6-5, the J gene TRBJ1-6; 7 bases align to TRBD1. Sequencing was performed on blood. The CDR3 protein is CASSDRVSPLHF. The CDR3 DNA reads TGTGCCAGCAGTGACAGGGTTTCACCCCTCCACTTT.